This T cell receptor (beta chain) emerged from a study of control samples from healthy donors and cancer patients. This CDR3 is built from 16 residues. Unmatched junction bases numbered 2, after V lost 0 bases and J lost 2 bases. Germline V gene sequence: CDR1 SGHRS, CDR2 YFSETQ. Of note for this clone: Other nucleotide sequences from this sample produce the same CDR3.

TCRdb's copy holds only in-frame clones and misses some; the assay was immunoSEQ multiplex PCR. The data contain 190,000 or so clones, roughly 91% of them singletons. The TCR was taken from a man between 18 and 35 years old in good health. The chain employs TRBV5-1 and TRBJ2-5, with 12 bases fitting TRBD2. The material sequenced was blood. The CDR3 nucleotides are TGCGCCAGCAGCTTGGTGCTAGCGGGGGGGCAAGAGACCCAGTACTTC. Translation gives CASSLVLAGGQETQYF.